This T cell receptor beta chain was sequenced in a study of blood T cell repertoires in COVID-19 (dated by TCRdb to 2020 to 2022). Background for the entire study: The collaborator samples originated in the United States, Italy and Spain and spanned the acute and convalescent phases of COVID-19. The repertoires were released in a freely available public database intended as a resource for research on the immune response to SARS-CoV-2. Where available, HLA class I and class II types were obtained from metadata supplied by the sample provider rather than from assay-based typing. The prospective study material was composed of cDNA or gDNA derived from T cells, B-cell-depleted T cells, or PBMCs. Samples came from the ongoing ImmuneRACE study (first 160 participants) plus 1,254 subjects from 6 global collaborators. The sample metadata nearly always contained a de-identified subject ID, COVID-19 status, age in years and sex. Deeply sampled blood TCRbeta repertoires from subjects exposed to, actively infected with, or recovered from COVID-19 were included in the dataset. Overall study results and their limits: The amount of clinical and demographic metadata varied by source and participant and was provided uncurated.

The CDR3 goes from the cysteine to the phenylalanine over 14 residues. Just the 42-base CDR3 DNA is kept, in frame starting at base 1. CDR1 is given as SGHAT and CDR2 as FQNNGV, both from the germline V gene. The junction carries 16 bases between V and J, which are trimmed by 5 bases and 8 bases respectively. TCRbeta CDR3 regions were amplified from genomic DNA by means of the immunoSEQ Assay, a bias-controlled multiplex PCR. As for how the authors treated the data: Within the assay, amplification of reference gene primers was used to estimate how many nucleated cells each sample contained. To quantify the absolute abundance of each unique TCRbeta CDR3 rearrangement, sequence reads were collapsed and filtered. For each sample, productive Simpson clonality was calculated as the square root of Simpson's diversity index across productive rearrangements. The table was pulled from immuneACCESS by TCRdb, which kept in-frame rearrangements only. Such tables lose some clones; where checked, under half of the loss comes from unresolved V genes, and the rest has no known cause. V, J and clone size are taken as reported in that table, and D and trimming were inferred from the DNA itself. The sample contains some 460,000 clones, around nine tenths of them found a single time. The ten top clones hold around 4.5% of the sample.

Comments on this clone: What antigen it recognizes has not been identified. Per-nucleotide qualities are absent, and no much larger clonotype sits a single base away.

Each collaborating institution followed its own protocols to collect whole blood in K2EDTA tubes. For TCRbeta analysis, collaborators shipped samples in one of three forms: frozen whole blood, isolated PBMCs, or DNA extracted from either of those sample types. The sequence joins TRBV11-2 to TRBJ1-3, and the D gene may be TRBD1, 5 bases matching. The receptor comes from a woman between 25 and 40 years old with acute or convalescent COVID-19. Sequencing input: peripheral blood. This receptor carries the CDR3 CASSPRTGGDTIYF. The nucleotide sequence reads as follows: TGTGCCAGCAGCCCACGCACGGGGGGGGACACCATATATTTT.